The 19 T cell receptor beta chains presented below share a single source sample, sequenced in a study of radiotherapy plus CTLA-4 blockade in lung cancer. Produced via immunoSEQ multiplex PCR; TCRdb's table is partial and in-frame only. The sample lists about 81,000 clones; about 78% were seen once. The sample here was peripheral blood, taken from a patient treated with radiotherapy plus ipilimumab. These receptors were collected from a human donor with non-small cell lung cancer that progressed on radiotherapy plus ipilimumab.

The chain couples TRBV30 to TRBJ1-2, with D possibly being TRBD1 (5 bases). The CDR3 totals 13 residues. In germline, CDR1 is GTSNPN, CDR2 SVGIG (reference sequence). V dropped 4 bases and J dropped 4 bases, with 13 bases sitting between them. CDR3 region: CAWKRGTGYGYTF. The CDR3 DNA reads as TGTGCCTGGAAACGAGGGACCGGCTATGGCTACACCTTC. Full variable domain (outside the CDR3, taken from reference TRBV30 and TRBJ1-2): SQTIHQWPATLVQPVGSPLSLECTVEGTSNPNLYWYRQAAGRGLQLLFYSVGIGQISSEVPQNLSASRPQDRQFILSSKKLLLSDSGFYLCAWKRGTGYGYTFGSGTRLTVV.

V is TRBV11-3 and J is TRBJ2-5; D unclear. The germline V gene encodes CDR1 SGHNT and CDR2 YENEEA. Trimming removed 5 bases at V and 2 bases at J, with 9 bases between. The CDR3 totals 13 residues. CDR3 sequence (DNA): TGTGCCAGCAGCCTAATGTCACAAGAGACCCAGTACTTC. Its translation: CASSLMSQETQYF.

This clone turned up a few times. The rearrangement uses TRBV7-9 and TRBJ1-1; no clear D gene. Per the germline V gene, CDR1 is SEHNR and CDR2 is FQNEAQ (reference sequence). CDR3 length: 13 residues. V gave up 7 bases and J gave up 3 bases, with 12 bases separating them. The CDR3 protein is CASTLQIYTEAFF. CDR3 nucleotides: TGTGCCAGCACATTACAGATTTACACTGAAGCTTTCTTT.

This chain connects TRBV7-3 to TRBJ1-2; a weak D match, TRBD1 (5 bases). Germline lookup yields CDR1 SGHTA and CDR2 FQGTGA. V was pared by 5 bases and J by 5 bases, with 9 bases between. The CDR3 is 12 residues long. In DNA, the CDR3 is TGTGCCAGCAGCATGGAGGGGTATGGCTACACCTTC. It is translated as CASSMEGYGYTF.

The CDR3 protein is CASSPDSLNTEAFF. Here the CDR3 DNA reads TGTGCCAGCAGCCCAGACAGCTTGAACACTGAAGCTTTCTTT. The chain joins TRBV7-9 to TRBJ1-1; possible D gene TRBD1, 5 bases. V was pared by 5 bases and J by 0 bases, with 10 bases between. The germline CDR1 and CDR2 sequences are SEHNR and FQNEAQ (reference sequence). The CDR3 runs to 14 residues.

The V and J genes are TRBV27 and TRBJ2-6; D unresolved. The V gene's germline CDR1 is MNHEY and CDR2 SMNVEV (reference sequence). The CDR3 is 18 amino acids. Trimming cost V 6 bases and J 0 bases, with 18 bases left between them. The CDR3 protein is CASRPYYGESSGANVLTF. CDR3 nucleotides: TGTGCCAGCAGACCTTACTACGGTGAGAGCTCTGGGGCCAACGTCCTGACTTTC. Looking up the rest from reference TRBV27 and TRBJ2-6 gives the full variable domain: EAQVTQNPRYLITVTGKKLTVTCSQNMNHEYMSWYRQDPGLGLRQIYYSMNVEVTDKGDVPEGYKVSRKEKRNFPLILESPSPNQTSLYFCASRPYYGESSGANVLTFGAGSRLTVL.

This rearrangement joins TRBV5-1 to TRBJ1-1, with 8 bases aligning to TRBD1. Germline CDR1 is SGHRS and CDR2 is YFSETQ. V dropped 4 bases and J dropped 0; count of bases not matched to a gene: 14. CDR3 length: 18 residues. CDR3: CASSGGSGQGAMNTEAFF. The CDR3 coding sequence is TGCGCCAGCAGCGGGGGATCCGGACAGGGAGCCATGAACACTGAAGCTTTCTTT. The full variable domain, rest sourced from reference TRBV5-1 and TRBJ1-1, is KAGVTQTPRYLIKTRGQQVTLSCSPISGHRSVSWYQQTPGQGLQFLFEYFSETQRNKGNFPGRFSGRQFSNSRSEMNVSTLELGDSALYLCASSGGSGQGAMNTEAFFGQGTRLTVV.

This clone came up a few times. The gene calls are TRBV19 and TRBJ1-5, with TRBD1 matching 7 bases. CDR1 is LNHDA, CDR2 SQIVND, per germline (reference sequence). The CDR3 has 16 amino acids. J was trimmed by 5 bases and V by 7 bases; bases with no gene match: 14. The chain's CDR3 is CASTSRWDREYQPQHF. DNA of the CDR3: TGTGCCAGTACCTCCCGGTGGGACAGAGAATATCAGCCCCAGCATTTT.

There are a few counts of this clone. V and J are TRBV28 and TRBJ1-2; tentatively, D is TRBD1 (5 bases). The CDR3 covers 13 residues. Trimming took 6 bases from V and 4 from J, leaving 12 bases between them. Germline V CDR1 and CDR2: MDHEN, SYDVKM. DNA of the CDR3: TGTGCCAGCAGCCGGGGGAGGGGCTATGGCTACACCTTC. This sequence encodes CASSRGRGYGYTF.

The chain is built from TRBV9 and TRBJ2-5; a weak D match, TRBD2 (8 bases). From germline, CDR1 is SGDLS and CDR2 YYNGEE. The CDR3 sequence is 17 residues long. Trimming took off 5 bases at V and 5 bases at J, with 25 bases between the two ends. The DNA of the CDR3 is TGTGCCAGCAGTCCAGGGGGGCTAGCGGGCTGGGGGGAGACCCAGTACTTC. Its protein is CASSPGGLAGWGETQYF. Full variable domain (rest looked up from reference TRBV9 and TRBJ2-5): DSGVTQTPKHLITATGQRVTLRCSPRSGDLSVYWYQQSLDQGLQFLIQYYNGEERAKGNILERFSAQQFPDLHSELNLSSLELGDSALYFCASSPGGLAGWGETQYFGPGTRLLVL.

This chain joins TRBV28 and TRBJ1-2; 7 bases agree with TRBD1. This CDR3 is built from 12 residues. V gave up 6 bases and J gave up 11 bases; unmatched junction bases: 9. Germline V gene sequence: CDR1 MDHEN, CDR2 SYDVKM. CDR3 region: CASRGQEERYTF. The DNA of the CDR3 is TGTGCCAGCAGAGGACAGGAAGAAAGGTACACCTTC.

The rearrangement uses TRBV7-9 and TRBJ2-5; perhaps TRBD1 as D (5 bases). Germline assignment: CDR1 SEHNR and CDR2 FQNEAQ (reference sequence). The V end was cut by 3 bases, the J end by 9 bases, with 11 bases between. This CDR3 comprises 12 residues. For the CDR3, the DNA is TGTGCCAGCAGCTTGAGAGTACAGGCCCAGTACTTC. Translating it yields CASSLRVQAQYF.

V and J are TRBV28 and TRBJ1-1, with D unclear. The CDR3 is 13 amino acids. Trimming took off 5 bases at V and 0 bases at J, with 7 bases between the two ends. CDR1 is MDHEN, CDR2 SYDVKM, per germline. The CDR3, as DNA: TGTGCCAGCAGTCCCACGGTGAACACTGAAGCTTTCTTT. It codes for CASSPTVNTEAFF.

Ten or more counts support this clone. The chain links TRBV19 to TRBJ2-3; D is uncertain. Looked up from germline, CDR1 is LNHDA and CDR2 is SQIVND (reference sequence). This CDR3 has 13 residues. V lost 11 bases and J lost 0, with 12 bases in between. This CDR3 is CASGLTSTDTQYF. The CDR3 region has the DNA TGTGCCTCTGGCCTAACGAGCACAGATACGCAGTATTTT.

The table lists this clone with a few counts. This chain links TRBV18 with TRBJ1-4, with 9 bases that match TRBD1. The germline gives CDR1 KGHSH, CDR2 LQKENI. The junction had 8 bases not matched to a gene; V was cut back by 7 bases and J by 8 bases. This CDR3 has 14 amino acids. CDR3 coding DNA: TGTGCCAGCTTACAGGGGGCTGAAGACGAAAAACTGTTTTTT. Encoded protein: CASLQGAEDEKLFF.

The chain employs TRBV2 and TRBJ2-3; 12 nucleotides line up with TRBD2. The CDR3 totals 17 residues. From germline, CDR1 is SNHLY and CDR2 FYNNEI. V shed 0 bases and J 2 bases; nucleotides not matched to a gene: 3. The DNA of the CDR3 is TGTGCCAGCAGTGAAGCCGGACTAGCGGGATTCACAGATACGCAGTATTTT. It is translated as CASSEAGLAGFTDTQYF.

The rearrangement joins TRBV30 to TRBJ1-2; D is unclear. Trimming removed 2 bases at V and 7 bases at J, with 11 bases between. The CDR3 is made up of 12 amino acids. Germline CDR1 is GTSNPN and CDR2 is SVGIG (reference sequence). CDR3 nucleotides: TGTGCCTGGAGTTCCCAGCATGGTGGCTACACCTTC. It yields the protein CAWSSQHGGYTF.

V is TRBV5-4 and J is TRBJ2-1, with a weak D call TRBD2 (6 bases). The CDR3 has 16 residues. Looked up from germline, CDR1 is SGHNT and CDR2 is YYREEE (reference sequence). V was clipped by 3 bases and J by 0 bases, with 13 bases between them. CDR3 DNA sequence: TGTGCCAGCAGCTGGGTGAATAGCGGCTCCTACAATGAGCAGTTCTTC. Its protein is CASSWVNSGSYNEQFF.

The chain couples TRBV28 to TRBJ1-2; D gene uncertain. The germline gives CDR1 MDHEN, CDR2 SYDVKM. Trimming left V 7 bases short and J 0 bases short, with 18 bases between. The CDR3 is 16 amino acids. The DNA of the CDR3 is TGTGCCAGCATTCCGGGGTCCGTCCCTTCTAACTATGGCTACACCTTC. Protein product: CASIPGSVPSNYGYTF.